Described below is a single T cell receptor (beta chain) sequence and its context. These data belong to a study of CD8+ T cells in alopecia areata. For the study at large: Treatment of the treated patients consisted of oral tofacitinib, 5 to 10 mg twice daily. Using the percentage of affected scalp area, treated patients' severity was scored.

RNA extraction was followed by reverse transcription into cDNA, which acted as the sequencing template. Assay: immunoSEQ multiplex PCR; the TCRdb copy retains only in-frame clones and omits some. The sample lists around 100,000 clones; 85% to 90% were seen once. Described treatment: oral pan-JAK inhibitor, 5-10 mg twice daily. Sampling of alopecia areata patients yielded lesional scalp punch biopsies as well as peripheral blood. This CDR3 spans 15 amino acids. V dropped 3 bases and J dropped 4; count of bases not matched to a gene: 8. In germline, CDR1 is SGHVS, CDR2 FQNEAQ. The clonotype was recovered from a human donor with alopecia areata. The sequencing used CD8+ T cells sorted from blood, collected at roughly week 30, from a patient treated with tofacitinib. The chain recombines TRBV7-8 with TRBJ2-7; 8 positions agree with TRBD2. CDR3 DNA sequence: TGTGCCAGCAGCTTTGCGGGGCGGGGGGTTTACGAGCAGTACTTC. It translates to CASSFAGRGVYEQYF.